Sequencing of this T cell receptor (beta chain) was carried out in a study of technical replicates of blood from several donors. Trimming took off 3 bases at V and 6 bases at J, with 12 bases between the two ends. Germline values: CDR1 MNHEY, CDR2 SMNVEV (reference sequence). This CDR3 contains 14 residues. The table came from immunoSEQ multiplex PCR; TCRdb's copy has only in-frame clones and leaves some out. The repertoire holds 85,000 or so clones, with nearly 95% as singletons. Sequencing was performed on T cells isolated from PBMCs. The rearrangement joins TRBV27 to TRBJ1-5; D may be TRBD1 (6 bases). The TCR sequence derives from a human donor in good health. The CDR3 region has the DNA TGTGCCAGCAGTTTCAGGTTAGGGGGTCAGCCCCAGCATTTT. This gives the protein CASSFRLGGQPQHF.